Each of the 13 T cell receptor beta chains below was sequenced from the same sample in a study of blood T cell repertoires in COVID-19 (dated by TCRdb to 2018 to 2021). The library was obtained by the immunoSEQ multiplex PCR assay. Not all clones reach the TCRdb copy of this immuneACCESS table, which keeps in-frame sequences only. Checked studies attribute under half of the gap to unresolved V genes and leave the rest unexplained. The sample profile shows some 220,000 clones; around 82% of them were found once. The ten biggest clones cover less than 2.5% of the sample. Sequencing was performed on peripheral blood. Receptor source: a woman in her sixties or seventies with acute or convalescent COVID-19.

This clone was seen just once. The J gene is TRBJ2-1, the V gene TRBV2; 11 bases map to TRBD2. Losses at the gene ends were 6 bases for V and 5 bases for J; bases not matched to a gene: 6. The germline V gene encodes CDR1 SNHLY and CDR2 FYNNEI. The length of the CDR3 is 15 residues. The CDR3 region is CASRAGLAAHNEQFF. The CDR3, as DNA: TGTGCCAGCAGAGCGGGACTAGCGGCCCACAATGAGCAGTTCTTC.

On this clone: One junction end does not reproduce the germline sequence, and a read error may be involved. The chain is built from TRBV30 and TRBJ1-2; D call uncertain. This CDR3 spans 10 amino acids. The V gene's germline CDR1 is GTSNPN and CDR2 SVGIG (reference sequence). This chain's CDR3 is CAWSNNGYTF. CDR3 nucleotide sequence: TGTGCCTGGAGTAACAATGGCTACACCTTC.

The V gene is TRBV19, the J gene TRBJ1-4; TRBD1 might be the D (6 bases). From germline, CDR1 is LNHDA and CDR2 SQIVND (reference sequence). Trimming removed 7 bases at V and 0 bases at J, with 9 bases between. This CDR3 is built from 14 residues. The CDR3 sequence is CASKGQATNEKLFF. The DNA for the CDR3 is TGTGCCAGTAAGGGACAAGCAACTAATGAAAAACTGTTTTTT.

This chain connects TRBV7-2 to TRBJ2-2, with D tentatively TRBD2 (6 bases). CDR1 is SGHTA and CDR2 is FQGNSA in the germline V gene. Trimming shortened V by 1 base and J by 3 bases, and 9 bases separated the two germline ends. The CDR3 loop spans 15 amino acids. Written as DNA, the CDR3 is TGTGCCAGCAGCTTAGATGGCGGGGACACCGGGGAGCTGTTTTTT. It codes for CASSLDGGDTGELFF.

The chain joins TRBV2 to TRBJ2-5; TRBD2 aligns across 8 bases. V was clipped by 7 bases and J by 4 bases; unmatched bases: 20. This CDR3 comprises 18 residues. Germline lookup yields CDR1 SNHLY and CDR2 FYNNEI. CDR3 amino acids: CASIKGGLDFLWAETQYF. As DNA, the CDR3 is TGTGCCAGCATCAAGGGGGGACTAGACTTTTTATGGGCAGAGACCCAGTACTTC.

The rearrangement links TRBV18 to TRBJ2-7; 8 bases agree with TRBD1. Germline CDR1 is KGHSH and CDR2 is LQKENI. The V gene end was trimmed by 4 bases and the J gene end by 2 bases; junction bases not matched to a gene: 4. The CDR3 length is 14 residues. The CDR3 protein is CASSRQQGAYEQYF. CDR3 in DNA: TGTGCCAGCTCACGCCAACAGGGGGCCTACGAGCAGTACTTC.

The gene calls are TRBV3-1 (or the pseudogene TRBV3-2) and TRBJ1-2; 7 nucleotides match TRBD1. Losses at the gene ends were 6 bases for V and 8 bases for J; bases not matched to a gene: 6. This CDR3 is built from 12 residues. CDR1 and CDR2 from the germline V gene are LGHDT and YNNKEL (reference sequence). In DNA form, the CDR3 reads TGTGCCAGCAGGCACAGGGGTGAAGGCTACACCTTC. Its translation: CASRHRGEGYTF.

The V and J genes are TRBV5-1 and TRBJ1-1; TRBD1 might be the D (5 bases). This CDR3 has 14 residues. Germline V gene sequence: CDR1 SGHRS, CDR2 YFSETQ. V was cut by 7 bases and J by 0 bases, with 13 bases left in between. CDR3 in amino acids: CASGRGGVNTEAFF. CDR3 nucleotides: TGCGCCAGCGGCCGGGGCGGGGTGAACACTGAAGCTTTCTTT.

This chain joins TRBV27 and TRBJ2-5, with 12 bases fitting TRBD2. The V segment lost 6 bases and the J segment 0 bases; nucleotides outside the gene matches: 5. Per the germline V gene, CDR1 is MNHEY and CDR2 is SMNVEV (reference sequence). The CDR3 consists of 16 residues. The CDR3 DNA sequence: TGTGCCAGCAGCAGTAGGACTAGCGGGGACCAAGAGACCCAGTACTTC. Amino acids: CASSSRTSGDQETQYF.

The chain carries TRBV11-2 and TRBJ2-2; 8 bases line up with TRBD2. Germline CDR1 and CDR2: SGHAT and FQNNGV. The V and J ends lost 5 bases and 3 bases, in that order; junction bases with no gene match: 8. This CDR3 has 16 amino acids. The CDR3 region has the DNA TGTGCCAGCAGCCTCGTCGGGGGGGACCACACCGGGGAGCTGTTTTTT. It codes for CASSLVGGDHTGELFF.

CDR3 coding DNA: TGTGCCACCACCCCGGGTTGGGAGGCCTATGGCTACACCTTC. The encoded protein is CATTPGWEAYGYTF. V gene TRBV19 combines with J gene TRBJ1-2, with D unclear. CDR1 and CDR2 from the germline V gene are LNHDA and SQIVND (reference sequence). The CDR3 loop spans 14 amino acids. The V gene lost 10 bases and the J gene lost 4 bases, with 19 bases spanning the gap.

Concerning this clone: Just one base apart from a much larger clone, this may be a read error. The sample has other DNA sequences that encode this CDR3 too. The CDR3 DNA reads TGTGCCAGCAGTGAAGGACAGGGAGACTATGGCTACACCTTC. Translating gives CASSEGQGDYGYTF. The chain joins TRBV6-1 to TRBJ1-2; 7 nucleotides match TRBD1. This CDR3 comprises 14 residues. The germline V gene encodes CDR1 MNHNS and CDR2 SASEGT. The J segment lost 3 bases and the V segment lost 1 base, leaving 2 bases of the junction unmatched.

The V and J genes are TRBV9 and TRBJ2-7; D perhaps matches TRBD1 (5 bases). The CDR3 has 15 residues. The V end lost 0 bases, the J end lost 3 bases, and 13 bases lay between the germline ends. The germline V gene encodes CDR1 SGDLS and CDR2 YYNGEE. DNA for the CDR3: TGTGCCAGCAGCGTAGAAGCAGGGTGGGACTACGAGCAGTACTTC. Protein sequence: CASSVEAGWDYEQYF.